Listed below are T cell receptor beta chains from one sample, sequenced in a study of vaccination effects on CD4 cells after COVID-19. Clones were sequenced by immunoSEQ multiplex PCR, and TCRdb holds only the in-frame ones, with some missing. Here the sample spans approximately 26,000 clones, roughly 77% being singletons. Antigen specificity for these receptors is unknown. The sequencing used CD4+ T cells from PBMCs cultured with HCoV-NL63 spike peptides, collected before COVID-19 vaccination. These receptors were collected from a human donor who had a prior SARS-CoV-2 infection. Both conserved end residues are part of each CDR3. Fields, in order: CDR3 length, D gene, V gene, CDR3 protein. The D gene is left open where the match is weak.

CDR3 length: 15
D gene: NA
V gene: TRBV28
CDR3 protein: CASRWTASSYNEQFF

CDR3 length: 14
D gene: NA
V gene: TRBV5-4
CDR3 protein: CASSLLDQVETQYF

CDR3 length: 15
D gene: NA
V gene: TRBV9
CDR3 protein: CASSVGGRPYNEQFF

CDR3 length: 15
D gene: NA
V gene: TRBV7-2
CDR3 protein: CASSLRGASSYEQYF

CDR3 length: 12
D gene: NA
V gene: TRBV3-1/TRBV3-2
CDR3 protein: CASSQDNYGYTF

CDR3 length: 19
D gene: TRBD2
V gene: TRBV3-1/TRBV3-2
CDR3 protein: CASSPMGIAGEYYQETQYF

CDR3 length: 15
D gene: NA
V gene: TRBV6-5
CDR3 protein: CASSYSPTSSYEQYF

CDR3 length: 12
D gene: NA
V gene: TRBV7-2
CDR3 protein: CASRESGETQYF

CDR3 length: 15
D gene: TRBD1
V gene: TRBV12-5
CDR3 protein: CASGMEGAVKAAQHF

CDR3 length: 11
D gene: NA
V gene: TRBV6-1
CDR3 protein: CASSDRYEQYF

CDR3 length: 17
D gene: TRBD2
V gene: TRBV29-1
CDR3 protein: CSVPGGLAGTNTGELFF

CDR3 length: 16
D gene: TRBD1
V gene: TRBV5-1
CDR3 protein: CASSYYWDRGNSPLHF